These T cell receptor beta chains were read from a single sample in a study of regulatory T cells in long-lasting Graves disease. Each CDR3 protein gets one entry after TCRdb re-called the multiplex PCR reads with MiXCR. The data show under 500,000 distinct CDR3 sequences, 20% seen once. The starting material was peripheral blood mononuclear cells (PBMCs), obtained when the disease was refractory, from a patient treated with antithyroid drugs. The receptors originated from a female donor with Graves disease. Each CDR3 is given with its conserved first and last residue. A D gene is named only where the DNA matches it firmly. For some rows the clone size is stated as once, few or many, or as a class when expanded; others skip it.

J gene	V gene	D gene	clone size	CDR3 protein	CDR3 DNA
TRBJ2-2	TRBV19	NA	few	CASSIAGGRNTGELFF	TGTGCCAGTAGTATAGCGGGCGGGCGGAACACCGGGGAGCTGTTTTTT
TRBJ1-5	TRBV7-2	NA	few	CASSLWGEEDQPQHF	TGTGCCAGCAGCTTATGGGGGGAAGAAGATCAGCCCCAGCATTTT
TRBJ1-1	TRBV18	NA	many	CASSPEQRVEAFF	TGTGCCAGCTCACCGGAACAGCGCGTTGAAGCTTTCTTT
TRBJ2-2	TRBV30	NA	NA	CAWSPVFIGELFF	TGTGCCTGGAGTCCAGTGTTCATAGGGGAGCTGTTTTTT
TRBJ2-4	TRBV6-2/TRBV6-3	NA	NA	CASRPGTRKNIQYF	TGTGCCAGCAGACCCGGGACCCGCAAAAACATTCAGTACTTC
TRBJ2-7	TRBV29-1	NA	NA	CSYKSSALGGEQYF	TGCAGCTACAAATCTAGCGCTCTAGGTGGGGAGCAGTACTTC
TRBJ2-7	TRBV20-1	NA	NA	CSARKTISTEQYF	TGCAGTGCTAGAAAAACCATTAGTACCGAGCAGTACTTC
TRBJ2-2	TRBV20-1	TRBD2	few	CSAGGGTNTGELFF	TGCAGTGCAGGCGGGGGAACAAACACCGGGGAGCTGTTTTTT
TRBJ2-7	TRBV10-3	NA	few	CAISETWTAEQYF	TGTGCCATCAGTGAGACTTGGACTGCCGAGCAGTACTTC
TRBJ2-1	TRBV27	TRBD2	NA	CASGLAEYNEQFF	TGTGCCAGCGGACTAGCGGAATACAATGAGCAGTTCTTC